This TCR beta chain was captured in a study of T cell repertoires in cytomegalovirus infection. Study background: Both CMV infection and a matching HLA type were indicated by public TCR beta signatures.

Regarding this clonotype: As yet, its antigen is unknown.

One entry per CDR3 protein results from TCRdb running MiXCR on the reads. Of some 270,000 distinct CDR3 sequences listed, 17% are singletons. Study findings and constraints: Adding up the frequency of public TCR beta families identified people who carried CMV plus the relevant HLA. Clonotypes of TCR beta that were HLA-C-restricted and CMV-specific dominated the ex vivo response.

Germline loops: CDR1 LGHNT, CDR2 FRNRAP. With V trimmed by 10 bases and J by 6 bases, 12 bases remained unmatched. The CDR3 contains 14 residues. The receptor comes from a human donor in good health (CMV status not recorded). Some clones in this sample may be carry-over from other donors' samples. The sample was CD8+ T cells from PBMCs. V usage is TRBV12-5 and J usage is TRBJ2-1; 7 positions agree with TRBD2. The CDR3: CATESSGGSNEQFF. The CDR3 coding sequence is TGTGCTACGGAGTCTAGCGGTGGGAGCAATGAGCAGTTCTTC.